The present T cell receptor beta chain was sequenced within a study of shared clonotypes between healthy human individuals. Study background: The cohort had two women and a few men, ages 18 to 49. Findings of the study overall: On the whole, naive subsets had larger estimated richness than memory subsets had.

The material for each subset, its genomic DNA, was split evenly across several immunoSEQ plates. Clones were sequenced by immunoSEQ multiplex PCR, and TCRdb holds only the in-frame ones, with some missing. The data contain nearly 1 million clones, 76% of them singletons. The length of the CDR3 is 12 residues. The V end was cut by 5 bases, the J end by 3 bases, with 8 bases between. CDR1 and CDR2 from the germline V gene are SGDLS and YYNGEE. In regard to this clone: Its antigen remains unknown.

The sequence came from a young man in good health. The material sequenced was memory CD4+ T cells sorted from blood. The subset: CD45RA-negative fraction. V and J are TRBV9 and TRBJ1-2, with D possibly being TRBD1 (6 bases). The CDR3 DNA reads TGTGCCAGCAGTAAGGGGGACTATGGCTACACCTTC. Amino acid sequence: CASSKGDYGYTF.